The present T cell receptor beta chain was sequenced within a study of CD8+ T cells in alopecia areata. Study results and limitations: In scalp samples, resident alphabeta T cells of normal skin are also sequenced. Across lesional scalp, and particularly alopecia totalis/universalis, clonality surpassed that of normal scalp.

From PBMCs, CD4+ and CD8+ T cells were sorted. Points on this clone: Its cognate antigen is unknown.

Reverse transcribed after extraction, RNA yielded cDNA as the sequencing template. Data came from immunoSEQ multiplex PCR; TCRdb stores just in-frame clones and leaves some out. Seen here are around 150,000 clones, around 55% observed once, and the top ten hold about 4.3%. The V segment lost 6 bases and the J segment 5 bases; nucleotides outside the gene matches: 1. Per the germline V gene, CDR1 is MNHEY and CDR2 is SMNVEV (reference sequence). The CDR3 length is 11 residues. The chain is built from TRBV27 and TRBJ2-7; 7 positions agree with TRBD2. What was sequenced was CD4+ T cells sorted from blood. This receptor was identified in a human donor in good health. The CDR3 coding sequence is TGTGCCAGCAGCCGGGGGGACGAGCAGTACTTC. Its protein is CASSRGDEQYF.